Here is one T cell receptor beta chain with its context. What it binds is not known. This CDR3 contains 13 residues. V gave up 8 bases and J gave up 11 bases; unmatched junction bases: 14. Germline CDR1 is MDHEN and CDR2 is SYDVKM. The entry originates in a study of OX40 agonist ivuxolimab in advanced cancers. Study at large: About 40% of patients had received prior checkpoint inhibitor therapy. Among those treated, three patients had partial responses, one with hepatocellular carcinoma and two with cutaneous melanoma.

Study-level points and caveats: On average, CD8+ T cells had more expanded clones than CD4+.

Sequenced by immunoSEQ multiplex PCR; TCRdb stores in-frame clones only, minus some. The profile shows about 69,000 clones, just over 90% of them singletons. The clonotype was recovered from an adult with an advanced solid tumor such as melanoma, head and neck, liver or kidney cancer. The chain joins TRBV28 to TRBJ1-2; 7 bases fit TRBD1. The sample in question was CD4+ or CD8+ T cells sorted from blood, obtained in a trial of the OX40 agonist ivuxolimab. The chain's CDR3 is CASYTGQLFNYTF. As DNA, the CDR3 is TGTGCCAGCTACACGGGACAGCTTTTTAATTACACCTTC.